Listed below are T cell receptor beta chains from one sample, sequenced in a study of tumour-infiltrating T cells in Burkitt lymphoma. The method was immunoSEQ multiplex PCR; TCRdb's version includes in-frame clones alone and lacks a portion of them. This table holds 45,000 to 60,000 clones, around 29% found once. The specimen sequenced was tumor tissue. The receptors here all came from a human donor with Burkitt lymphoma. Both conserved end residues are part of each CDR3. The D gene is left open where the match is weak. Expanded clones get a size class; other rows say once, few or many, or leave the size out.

CDR3nt: TGTGCCAGCAGCCAGGCCCCCGGCGATGGCTACACCTTC
CDR3aa: CASSQAPGDGYTF
v_gene: TRBV7-9
abundance: NA
d_gene: NA
j_gene: TRBJ1-2

CDR3nt: TGTGCCAGCAGCTACAGCAGCGGTGGCACCATATATTTT
CDR3aa: CASSYSSGGTIYF
v_gene: TRBV6-6
abundance: NA
d_gene: NA
j_gene: TRBJ1-3

CDR3nt: TGCGCCAGCAGCCTAGGGGTGGACTATGGCTACACCTTC
CDR3aa: CASSLGVDYGYTF
v_gene: TRBV5-1
abundance: few
d_gene: NA
j_gene: TRBJ1-2

CDR3nt: TGTGCCAGCAGCTTCCTTAGCGGGGGGCGCACAGATACGCAGTATTTT
CDR3aa: CASSFLSGGRTDTQYF
v_gene: TRBV7-2
abundance: NA
d_gene: TRBD2
j_gene: TRBJ2-3

CDR3nt: TGTGCCAGCAGCCCTTTCTCAGGGGGAGGTACTGAAGCTTTCTTT
CDR3aa: CASSPFSGGGTEAFF
v_gene: TRBV11-2
abundance: NA
d_gene: TRBD1
j_gene: TRBJ1-1

CDR3nt: TGTGCCAGCAGAACCCTGTGGGACACTGAAGCTTTCTTT
CDR3aa: CASRTLWDTEAFF
v_gene: TRBV6-6
abundance: few
d_gene: NA
j_gene: TRBJ1-1

CDR3nt: TGTGCCAGCAGCCCAGGGACAGGGAGATTTTTAAGGAACACTGAAGCTTTCTTT
CDR3aa: CASSPGTGRFLRNTEAFF
v_gene: TRBV4-2
abundance: few
d_gene: TRBD1
j_gene: TRBJ1-1

CDR3nt: TGTGCCAGCAGCTTCCCGGACAGGCCCAACGAAAAACTGTTTTTT
CDR3aa: CASSFPDRPNEKLFF
v_gene: TRBV7-9
abundance: NA
d_gene: TRBD1
j_gene: TRBJ1-4

CDR3nt: TGTGCCACTTCTCAGGGAGGGGAGTTCCAGCCCCAGCATTTT
CDR3aa: CATSQGGEFQPQHF
v_gene: TRBV15
abundance: NA
d_gene: NA
j_gene: TRBJ1-5

CDR3nt: TGTGCCAGCAGTTACTACACCTTC
CDR3aa: CASSYYTF
v_gene: TRBV11-3
abundance: NA
d_gene: NA
j_gene: TRBJ1-2

CDR3nt: TGTGCCATCAGTGAGACAAACGGGGACACTGAAGCTTTCTTT
CDR3aa: CAISETNGDTEAFF
v_gene: TRBV10-3
abundance: NA
d_gene: NA
j_gene: TRBJ1-1

CDR3nt: TGTGCCAGCAGCCAAGATCTCAGACGGAATAACTATGGCTACACCTTC
CDR3aa: CASSQDLRRNNYGYTF
v_gene: TRBV4-2
abundance: few
d_gene: NA
j_gene: TRBJ1-2

CDR3nt: TGCGCCAGCAGTTTCGACGGAAACCCGCTTTACGAGCAGTACTTC
CDR3aa: CASSFDGNPLYEQYF
v_gene: TRBV10-1
abundance: NA
d_gene: NA
j_gene: TRBJ2-7

CDR3nt: TGTGCCAGCAGCTCACAGTGGAACACTGAAGCTTTCTTT
CDR3aa: CASSSQWNTEAFF
v_gene: TRBV5-4
abundance: few
d_gene: NA
j_gene: TRBJ1-1

CDR3nt: TGTGCCAGCAGCTTCATGGTTGGCTACACCTTC
CDR3aa: CASSFMVGYTF
v_gene: TRBV7-2
abundance: NA
d_gene: NA
j_gene: TRBJ1-2

CDR3nt: TGTGCCAGCAGTGAACGAGGTTCTCTCTCCTACAATGAGCAGTTCTTC
CDR3aa: CASSERGSLSYNEQFF
v_gene: TRBV6-1
abundance: NA
d_gene: NA
j_gene: TRBJ2-1

CDR3nt: TGCGCCAGCAGCCCGACAGACTCCTACGAGCAGTACTTC
CDR3aa: CASSPTDSYEQYF
v_gene: TRBV4-3
abundance: few
d_gene: NA
j_gene: TRBJ2-7

CDR3nt: TGTGCCAGCAGCCCTTGGAAACTGAGGGGCGGGGACCCCCTCCACTTT
CDR3aa: CASSPWKLRGGDPLHF
v_gene: TRBV7-9
abundance: NA
d_gene: NA
j_gene: TRBJ1-6

CDR3nt: TGCGCCAGCAGCGACCAGGGTAACACTGAAGCTTTCTTT
CDR3aa: CASSDQGNTEAFF
v_gene: TRBV5-1
abundance: NA
d_gene: NA
j_gene: TRBJ1-1

CDR3nt: TGTGCCAGCAGTTGGGGCAGGATGAACACTGAAGCTTTCTTT
CDR3aa: CASSWGRMNTEAFF
v_gene: TRBV6-6
abundance: NA
d_gene: NA
j_gene: TRBJ1-1

CDR3nt: TGCAGCGTTGAAAGGCGGACAGGGAATGAAAAACTGTTTTTT
CDR3aa: CSVERRTGNEKLFF
v_gene: TRBV29-1
abundance: NA
d_gene: TRBD1
j_gene: TRBJ1-4

CDR3nt: TGCGCCAGCAGCCGACGGGACAGGGAGACCCAGTACTTC
CDR3aa: CASSRRDRETQYF
v_gene: TRBV5-1
abundance: NA
d_gene: TRBD1
j_gene: TRBJ2-5

CDR3nt: TGTGCTAGTGGTTTGGGAGTAGCGGGGAGCGGGGAGACCCAGTACTTC
CDR3aa: CASGLGVAGSGETQYF
v_gene: TRBV12-5
abundance: NA
d_gene: TRBD2
j_gene: TRBJ2-5

CDR3nt: TGCAGCGCCAATGCTAGGGGCACTAATGAAAAACTGTTTTTT
CDR3aa: CSANARGTNEKLFF
v_gene: TRBV29-1
abundance: NA
d_gene: NA
j_gene: TRBJ1-4

CDR3nt: TGTGCCAGCAGTTTATCCGGACAGGAACATTCACCCCTCCACTTT
CDR3aa: CASSLSGQEHSPLHF
v_gene: TRBV28
abundance: NA
d_gene: TRBD1
j_gene: TRBJ1-6

CDR3nt: TGCGCCAGCAGCGCCAGGACTAGCGGGGGTACGGAGCAGTTCTTC
CDR3aa: CASSARTSGGTEQFF
v_gene: TRBV5-1
abundance: few
d_gene: TRBD2
j_gene: TRBJ2-1

CDR3nt: TGTGCCTGGAGATGGGGCCCCGGGACAGGAACCTACGAGCAGTACTTC
CDR3aa: CAWRWGPGTGTYEQYF
v_gene: TRBV30
abundance: NA
d_gene: TRBD1
j_gene: TRBJ2-7

CDR3nt: TGCGCCAGCAGCCATGTGTCAAGAAATCAGCCCCAGCATTTT
CDR3aa: CASSHVSRNQPQHF
v_gene: TRBV4-1
abundance: few
d_gene: NA
j_gene: TRBJ1-5

CDR3nt: TGTGCCAGTAGTATTAAGATAAGGGGTCTTGGCGAGCAGTACTTC
CDR3aa: CASSIKIRGLGEQYF
v_gene: TRBV19
abundance: NA
d_gene: NA
j_gene: TRBJ2-7

CDR3nt: TGTGCCAGCAGAGGACTCAGCTCCTATAATTCACCCCTCCACTTT
CDR3aa: CASRGLSSYNSPLHF
v_gene: TRBV2
abundance: NA
d_gene: NA
j_gene: TRBJ1-6

CDR3nt: TGCGCGACAGGGAAACAGACCCAGTACTTC
CDR3aa: CATGKQTQYF
v_gene: TRBV30
abundance: NA
d_gene: TRBD1
j_gene: TRBJ2-5

CDR3nt: TGTGCCAGCTCCCTTTACAGGGGGGATTATGGCTACACCTTC
CDR3aa: CASSLYRGDYGYTF
v_gene: TRBV18
abundance: few
d_gene: TRBD1
j_gene: TRBJ1-2

CDR3nt: TGTGCCAGCAGCGTAGTTGGGCGAGAGGGGGAGACCCAGTACTTC
CDR3aa: CASSVVGREGETQYF
v_gene: TRBV9
abundance: few
d_gene: NA
j_gene: TRBJ2-5

CDR3nt: TGTGCCAGCTCACCCAGGGGTAGCACAGATACGCAGTATTTT
CDR3aa: CASSPRGSTDTQYF
v_gene: TRBV18
abundance: few
d_gene: NA
j_gene: TRBJ2-3

CDR3nt: TGCAGCGTAAGGGGCAGGGCCCTCTACGAGCAGTACTTC
CDR3aa: CSVRGRALYEQYF
v_gene: TRBV29-1
abundance: NA
d_gene: NA
j_gene: TRBJ2-7

CDR3nt: TGCAGCGTTTCGTGGGGCCAAGAGACCCAGTACTTC
CDR3aa: CSVSWGQETQYF
v_gene: TRBV29-1
abundance: few
d_gene: NA
j_gene: TRBJ2-5

CDR3nt: TGTGCCAGCACGCGTCAGGTCAACTACGAGCAGTACTTC
CDR3aa: CASTRQVNYEQYF
v_gene: TRBV2
abundance: NA
d_gene: NA
j_gene: TRBJ2-7

CDR3nt: TGTGCCAGCAGCCAAGATCAATCGGCGGTCTATGGCTACACCTTC
CDR3aa: CASSQDQSAVYGYTF
v_gene: TRBV4-2
abundance: NA
d_gene: NA
j_gene: TRBJ1-2

CDR3nt: TGTGCCAGTACCATTTCCACCCAGAAATCCGGGGAGCTGTTTTTT
CDR3aa: CASTISTQKSGELFF
v_gene: TRBV19
abundance: NA
d_gene: NA
j_gene: TRBJ2-2

CDR3nt: TGCGCCAGCAGCTTGATGGCTGGGGACACCGGGGAGCTGTTTTTT
CDR3aa: CASSLMAGDTGELFF
v_gene: TRBV5-1
abundance: NA
d_gene: NA
j_gene: TRBJ2-2

CDR3nt: TGTGCCAGCAGCGTGCGGGGGGCGGTAGTCCAAGAGACCCAGTACTTC
CDR3aa: CASSVRGAVVQETQYF
v_gene: TRBV7-9
abundance: NA
d_gene: TRBD2
j_gene: TRBJ2-5

CDR3nt: TGTGCCAGTAGTACCAGACAGGGAAAACTGTTTTTT
CDR3aa: CASSTRQGKLFF
v_gene: TRBV19
abundance: few
d_gene: TRBD1
j_gene: TRBJ1-4

CDR3nt: TGTGCCATCAGGCCGTCTGTGGGGTCTGACGATGGCTACACCTTC
CDR3aa: CAIRPSVGSDDGYTF
v_gene: TRBV10-3
abundance: NA
d_gene: NA
j_gene: TRBJ1-2

CDR3nt: TGTGCCAGTAGTACAGGGGGACTAGCGTACAATGAGCAGTTCTTC
CDR3aa: CASSTGGLAYNEQFF
v_gene: TRBV19
abundance: few
d_gene: TRBD2
j_gene: TRBJ2-1

CDR3nt: TGCGCCACACGGGGGGAGGGGGTGAGGTTGGGCACTGAAGCTTTCTTT
CDR3aa: CATRGEGVRLGTEAFF
v_gene: TRBV4-1
abundance: NA
d_gene: NA
j_gene: TRBJ1-1

CDR3nt: TGTGCCAGCAGTCCCGGACAGGGTACCTACTATGGCTACACCTTC
CDR3aa: CASSPGQGTYYGYTF
v_gene: TRBV27
abundance: NA
d_gene: TRBD1
j_gene: TRBJ1-2

CDR3nt: TGCAGCGTTACCAGGTCTTCCTACGAGCAGTACTTC
CDR3aa: CSVTRSSYEQYF
v_gene: TRBV29-1
abundance: NA
d_gene: NA
j_gene: TRBJ2-7

CDR3nt: TGTGCCAGCTTGGACAGGGATCGCTACAATGAGCAGTTCTTC
CDR3aa: CASLDRDRYNEQFF
v_gene: TRBV18
abundance: NA
d_gene: TRBD1
j_gene: TRBJ2-1

CDR3nt: TGTGCCAGCAGTGGTAACAGGGGGGGTAGCGAGCAGTACTTC
CDR3aa: CASSGNRGGSEQYF
v_gene: TRBV6-5
abundance: few
d_gene: NA
j_gene: TRBJ2-7

CDR3nt: TGCGCCAGCAGCTTGGCCTTGGGTTTCCGTCAGACCCAGTACTTC
CDR3aa: CASSLALGFRQTQYF
v_gene: TRBV5-1
abundance: few
d_gene: NA
j_gene: TRBJ2-5

CDR3nt: TGTGCCAGCAGCGACGGGACTACTAAAGATACGCAGTATTTT
CDR3aa: CASSDGTTKDTQYF
v_gene: TRBV9
abundance: few
d_gene: TRBD2
j_gene: TRBJ2-3

CDR3nt: TGCAGTGGATTTGGAGGCTATGGCTACACCTTC
CDR3aa: CSGFGGYGYTF
v_gene: TRBV20-1
abundance: NA
d_gene: NA
j_gene: TRBJ1-2